This T cell receptor (beta chain) was profiled in a study of beta chain features in type 1 diabetes. Germline CDR1 MDHEN, CDR2 SYDVKM. This CDR3 is built from 11 residues. Trimming removed 3 bases at V and 10 bases at J, with 6 bases between. This clone was seen more than once but under ten times. As yet, its antigen is unknown. Study-wide results and limits: For patients and controls alike, PCR might favor shorter templates to the same degree. Type 1 diabetes patients showed a moderate but significant shortening of TCRB CDR3s in all four CD4+ subsets.

Reverse transcription of all isolated RNA meant that expressed TCRB transcripts were sequenced. Samples of naive, central memory and regulatory T cells yielded a mean of around 3.7 million reads. Here immunoSEQ multiplex PCR was the method, and the copy in TCRdb shows in-frame clones only, minus some. The sample lists about 650,000 clones; 9.5% to 15% were seen once. The receptor comes from a man aged 30-40 years with type 1 diabetes. The sample was naive CD4+ T cells from blood. The V and J genes are TRBV28 and TRBJ1-4; D is unclear. The CDR3, as DNA: TGTGCCAGCAGTTTCAGTGGAAAACTGTTTTTT. It encodes CASSFSGKLFF.